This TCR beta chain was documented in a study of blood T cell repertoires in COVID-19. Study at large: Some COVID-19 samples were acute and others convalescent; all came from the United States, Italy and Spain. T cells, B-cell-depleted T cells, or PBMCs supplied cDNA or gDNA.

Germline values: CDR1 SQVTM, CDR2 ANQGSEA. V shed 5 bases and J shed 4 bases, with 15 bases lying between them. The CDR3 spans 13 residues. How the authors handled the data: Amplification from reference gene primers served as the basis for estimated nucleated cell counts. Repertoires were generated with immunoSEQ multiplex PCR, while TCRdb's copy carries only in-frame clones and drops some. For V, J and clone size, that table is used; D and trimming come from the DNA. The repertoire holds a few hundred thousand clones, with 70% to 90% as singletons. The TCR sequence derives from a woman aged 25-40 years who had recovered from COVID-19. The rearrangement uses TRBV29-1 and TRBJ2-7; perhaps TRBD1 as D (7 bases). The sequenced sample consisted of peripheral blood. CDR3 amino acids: CSVRGQGGYEQYF. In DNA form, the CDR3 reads TGCAGCGTTCGGGGGCAGGGGGGTTACGAGCAGTACTTC.